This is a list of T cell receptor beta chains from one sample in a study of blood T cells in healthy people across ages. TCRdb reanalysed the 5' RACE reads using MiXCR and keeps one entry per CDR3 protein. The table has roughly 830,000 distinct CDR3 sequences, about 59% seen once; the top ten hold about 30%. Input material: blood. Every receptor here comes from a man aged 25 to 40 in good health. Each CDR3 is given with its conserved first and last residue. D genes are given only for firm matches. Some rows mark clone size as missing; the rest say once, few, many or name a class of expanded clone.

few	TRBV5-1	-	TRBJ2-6	TGCGCCAGCAGCCCAGAGAGCTCTGGGGCCAACGTCCTGACTTTC	CASSPESSGANVLTF
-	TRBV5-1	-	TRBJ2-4	TGCGCCAGCAGCTTGGGATCGGCCGGTGGGGACATTCAGTACTTC	CASSLGSAGGDIQYF
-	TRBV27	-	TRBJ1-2	TGTGCCAGCAGTGTATCAGGGAATGGTGGCTACACCTTC	CASSVSGNGGYTF
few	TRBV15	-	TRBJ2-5	TGTGCCACCAGCAATCCGGGAAGGGAGACCCAGTACTTC	CATSNPGRETQYF
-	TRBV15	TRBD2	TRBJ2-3	TGTGCCACCAGCAGACTAGCGGCCGGCACAGATACGCAGTATTTT	CATSRLAAGTDTQYF
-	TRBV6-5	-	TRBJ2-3	TGTGCCAGCAGTTACCCGCGGGACTCAGATACGCAGTATTTT	CASSYPRDSDTQYF
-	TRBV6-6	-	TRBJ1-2	TGTGCCAGCAGTGCACAGGTTAACTATGGCTACACCTTC	CASSAQVNYGYTF
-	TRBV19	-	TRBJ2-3	TGTGCCAGTAGTCCCCTGCGAACATCTACTAGCACAGATACGCAGTATTTT	CASSPLRTSTSTDTQYF
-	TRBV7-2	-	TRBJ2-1	TGTGCCAGCAGCCGGGGGACCCACAATGAGCAGTTCTTC	CASSRGTHNEQFF
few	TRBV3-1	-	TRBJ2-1	TGTGCCAGCAGCCTCGGTGGACTGACCCTGGCAGGCAGTGAGCAGTTCTTC	CASSLGGLTLAGSEQFF
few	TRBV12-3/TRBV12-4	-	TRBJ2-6	TGTGCCAGCAGTTTCAGGGGTGCTGGGGCCAACGTCCTGACTTTC	CASSFRGAGANVLTF
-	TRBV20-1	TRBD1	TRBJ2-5	TGCAGTGCTACGGTCCCGGGACAGGGAGGAGAGACCCAGTACTTC	CSATVPGQGGETQYF
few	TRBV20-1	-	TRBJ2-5	TGCAGTGCTAGACAACTGGCAGGGGCTAGTGAGACCCAGTACTTC	CSARQLAGASETQYF
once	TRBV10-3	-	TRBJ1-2	TGTGCCATCAGTGGGCAGGATGACGGCTACACCTTC	CAISGQDDGYTF
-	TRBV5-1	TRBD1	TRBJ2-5	TGCGCCAGTAGCCCTTACAGGGGAAGGGAGACCCAGTACTTC	CASSPYRGRETQYF
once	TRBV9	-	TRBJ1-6	TGTGCCAGCAGCGCCTCCTTCCAGGGAGGTTCACCCCTCCACTTT	CASSASFQGGSPLHF
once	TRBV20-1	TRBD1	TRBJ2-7	TGCAGTGCTAGGGGGATTGATCCGGGACAGCGAAACTCCTACGAGCAGTACTTC	CSARGIDPGQRNSYEQYF
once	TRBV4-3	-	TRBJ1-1	TGCGCCAGCAGCCAAGTCGCGCAGCGGGGCTACACTGAAGCTTTCTTT	CASSQVAQRGYTEAFF
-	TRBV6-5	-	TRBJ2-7	TGTGCCAGCAAAACCCCAGGGATGGCCTACGAGCAGTACTTC	CASKTPGMAYEQYF
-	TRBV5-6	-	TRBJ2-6	TGTGCCAGCAGCCAACCCAGGAGGGCCAACGTCCTGACTTTC	CASSQPRRANVLTF
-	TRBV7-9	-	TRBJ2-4	TGTGCCAGCAGCTTAGGGCGCGGGGGACAGGCACCTGACATTCAGTACTTC	CASSLGRGGQAPDIQYF
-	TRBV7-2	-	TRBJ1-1	TGTGCCAGCAGCTCCCTTAATGAAGCTTTCTTT	CASSSLNEAFF
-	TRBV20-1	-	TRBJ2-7	TGCAGTGCTAGAGGACGGACGGCCACCTACGAGCAGTACTTC	CSARGRTATYEQYF
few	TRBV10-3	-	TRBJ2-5	TGTGCCATCAGTCTACATGAACAAGAGACCCAGTACTTC	CAISLHEQETQYF
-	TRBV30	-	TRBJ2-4	TGTGCCTGGAGTGTACTTGGACTCAAGGAAGCCAAAAACATTCAGTACTTC	CAWSVLGLKEAKNIQYF
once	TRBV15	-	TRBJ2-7	TGTGCCACCAGCAGAGAAGGGGGGTGGTTTTACGAGCAGTACTTC	CATSREGGWFYEQYF
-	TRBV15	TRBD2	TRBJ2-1	TGTGCCACCAGCGGTAAGACTAGCGGGGGCCCTTACAATGAGCAGTTCTTC	CATSGKTSGGPYNEQFF
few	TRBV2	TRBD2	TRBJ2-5	TGTGCCAGCAGTGCGCTAGCGGGGGAAGAGACCCAGTACTTC	CASSALAGEETQYF
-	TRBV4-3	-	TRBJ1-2	TGCGCCAGCAGCCAAGATCGGGACCTCCCAGCAGGGTACTATGGCTACACCTTC	CASSQDRDLPAGYYGYTF
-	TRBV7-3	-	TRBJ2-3	TGTGCCAGCAGTTTAACCCGCGGGGCCACAGATACGCAGTATTTT	CASSLTRGATDTQYF
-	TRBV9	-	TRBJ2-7	TGTGCCAGTAGCGTAGCTCAGGGTGGAGCCTACGAGCAGTACTTC	CASSVAQGGAYEQYF
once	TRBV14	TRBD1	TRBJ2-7	TGTGCCAGCAGCCAAGATCAAAGCAGGGGGCGTCCCCAGCAGTACTTC	CASSQDQSRGRPQQYF
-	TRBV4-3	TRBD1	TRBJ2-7	TGCGCCAGCAGCCAAGATTTGGGACAGATGCTCAATGAGCAGTACTTC	CASSQDLGQMLNEQYF
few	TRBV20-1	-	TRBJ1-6	TGCAGTGCTAGACAAGGGTTCAGTTCACCCCTCCACTTT	CSARQGFSSPLHF
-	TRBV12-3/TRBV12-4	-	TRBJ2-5	TGTGCCAGCAGTTTGAATGACAGGCAAGAGACCCAGTACTTC	CASSLNDRQETQYF
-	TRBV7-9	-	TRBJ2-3	TGTGCCAGCAGCTTGGTATTGGATTACGGCACAGATACGCAGTATTTT	CASSLVLDYGTDTQYF
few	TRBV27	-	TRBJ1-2	TGTGCCAGCAGTTTATCGTGGGCAGGGGATGGCTACACCTTC	CASSLSWAGDGYTF
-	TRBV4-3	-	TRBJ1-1	TGCGCCAGCAGCCAAAGCCAGGGTGGGCAGAACACTGAAACTTTCTTT	CASSQSQGGQNTETFF
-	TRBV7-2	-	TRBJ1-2	TGTGCCAGCAGCCCCTTGGGCGGGATGGACTATGGCTACACCTTC	CASSPLGGMDYGYTF
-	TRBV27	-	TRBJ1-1	TGTGCCAGCACCGAAATGGGAGGAAACACTGAAGCTTTCTTT	CASTEMGGNTEAFF